These 18 T cell receptor beta chains came from one sample sequenced in a study of T cells in Graves' hyperthyroidism and ophthalmopathy. Amplified TCR beta CDR3 regions came from RNA transcripts. HTBI primers were employed in a first-round RT-PCR of the TCR CDR3. TCRdb redid the calling of the multiplex PCR reads with MiXCR, one entry per CDR3 protein. The data show 450,000 to 650,000 distinct CDR3 sequences, 12% to 15% seen once. What was sequenced was blood. These receptor sequences come from a woman in her late teens or twenties with Graves' ophthalmopathy.

This chain connects TRBV20-1 to TRBJ2-7, with D tentatively TRBD1 or TRBD2 (6 bases each). CDR3 length equals 13 residues. V was shortened by 3 bases and J by 5 bases, with 14 bases between the two germline ends. The germline V gene encodes CDR1 DFQATT and CDR2 SNEGSKA (reference sequence). The CDR3 protein is CSARWGAQDEQYF. The CDR3 DNA follows: TGCAGTGCTAGGTGGGGGGCCCAGGACGAGCAGTACTTC.

This clonotype was counted ten times or more. The chain has TRBV18 and TRBJ2-3; D is possibly TRBD1 (5 bases). Trimming left V 0 bases short and J 3 bases short, with 13 bases between. CDR3 length: 16 residues. Germline V gives CDR1 KGHSH, CDR2 LQKENI. The CDR3 loop reads CASSPPGQGRTDTQYF. CDR3 bases: TGTGCCAGCTCACCACCGGGGCAGGGTAGAACAGATACGCAGTATTTT.

There are a few counts of this clonotype. This chain connects TRBV6-1 to TRBJ2-2, with TRBD2 identical over 12 bases. Germline V gene data show CDR1 as MNHNS and CDR2 as SASEGT. J gave up 7 bases and V 5 bases, and 5 bases lay outside the gene matches. This CDR3 has 15 residues. CDR3 sequence (DNA): TGTGCCAGCAGTCTAGCGGGAGGGCCCAACGGGGAGCTGTTTTTT. Translation gives CASSLAGGPNGELFF.

This clonotype has only a few counts. This chain uses TRBV5-5 with TRBJ1-1; D is unclear. CDR1 and CDR2 from the germline V gene are SGHKS and YYEKEE (reference sequence). V lost 0 bases, J lost 0 bases, and 6 bases lay in between. CDR3 length equals 14 residues. The CDR3 DNA sequence: TGTGCCAGCAGCTTGGGACGGGTGAACACTGAAGCTTTCTTT. It specifies CASSLGRVNTEAFF.

For this clonotype: The missing conserved phenylalanine or tryptophan at the end of this CDR3 makes a read error likely. This chain joins TRBV7-2 and TRBJ2-7; D ambiguous. This CDR3 spans 11 amino acids. Per the germline V gene, CDR1 is SGHTA and CDR2 is FQGNSA. Trimming cost V 7 bases and J 2 bases, with 6 bases left between them. CDR3 sequence (DNA): TGTGCCAGCATCCTTACCTACGAGCAGTACATC. Translating it yields CASILTYEQYI.

The rearrangement joins TRBV6-1 to TRBJ2-1; tentative D call: TRBD2 (5 bases). The CDR3 contains 13 residues. V lost 6 bases and J lost 10, with 16 bases in between. Germline V gene lookup returns CDR1 MNHNS and CDR2 SASEGT. The CDR3 region is CASSLTSRGEQFF. CDR3 nucleotide sequence: TGTGCCAGCAGCCTAACGTCCCGAGGGGAGCAGTTCTTC.

This clonotype came up many times. This rearrangement joins TRBV12-3 or TRBV12-4 to TRBJ2-1; D gene ambiguous. V was cut by 7 bases and J by 7 bases, with 20 bases left in between. This CDR3 has 15 residues. CDR3 DNA sequence: TGTGCCAGCACCACGGGCCGTACGGGTCGGAATGAGCAGTTCTTC. Amino acid sequence: CASTTGRTGRNEQFF.

V gene TRBV2 combines with J gene TRBJ2-4; D is possibly TRBD2 (5 bases). This CDR3 contains 20 residues. Trimming removed 4 bases at V and 0 bases at J, with 25 bases between. The germline gives CDR1 SNHLY, CDR2 FYNNEI. The CDR3 nucleotides read TGTGCCAGCAGTGGATTGAGCTCTCCCCGTCGGGATATAGCCAAAAACATTCAGTACTTC. Protein sequence: CASSGLSSPRRDIAKNIQYF.

This clonotype was detected only a few times. V and J are TRBV18 and TRBJ1-2; tentative D call: TRBD1 (5 bases). V was shortened by 2 bases and J by 7 bases, with 14 bases between the two germline ends. The CDR3 has 14 residues. The germline CDR1 and CDR2 sequences are KGHSH and LQKENI. As DNA, the CDR3 is TGTGCCAGCTCACCAGGGAAGGGGCTGGGTGGCTACACCTTC. Translation gives CASSPGKGLGGYTF.

As regards this clonotype: This is likely a read error, given that the CDR3 carries no conserved phenylalanine or tryptophan at its end. The chain carries TRBV2 and TRBJ2-6; D is unclear. This CDR3 spans 14 amino acids. With 7 bases removed from V and 2 bases from J, the gap between germline ends came to 9 bases. The germline V gene has CDR1 SNHLY and CDR2 FYNNEI. The CDR3 DNA sequence: TGTGCCAGCACCAACCTTCCTGGGGCCAACGTCCTGACTTCC. Protein sequence: CASTNLPGANVLTS.

This clonotype was recorded a few times. The rearrangement joins TRBV7-8 to TRBJ2-2, with D possibly being TRBD1 or TRBD2 (6 bases each). The V end was cut by 2 bases, the J end by 0 bases, with 10 bases between. The CDR3 extends over 16 amino acids. Looked up from germline, CDR1 is SGHVS and CDR2 is FQNEAQ. CDR3 sequence (DNA): TGTGCCAGCAGCTTAATAGGGGGGACGAACACCGGGGAGCTGTTTTTT. Amino acid sequence: CASSLIGGTNTGELFF. The entire variable domain, with the rest obtained from reference TRBV7-8 and TRBJ2-2, is as follows: GAGVSQSPRYKVAKRGQDVALRCDPISGHVSLFWYQQALGQGPEFLTYFQNEAQLDKSGLPSDRFFAERPEGSVSTLKIQRTQQEDSAVYLCASSLIGGTNTGELFFGEGSRLTVL.

This clonotype has ten or more counts. The CDR3 sequence is CSAPDDLLGETQYF. The DNA for the CDR3 is TGCAGTGCCCCGGACGACTTATTAGGAGAGACCCAGTACTTC. The chain employs TRBV20-1 and TRBJ2-5; D uncertain. Deletions cut 6 bases from V and 4 bases from J, with 18 bases between. The CDR3 runs to 14 residues. Germline V gives CDR1 DFQATT, CDR2 SNEGSKA (reference sequence).

This clonotype came up many times. The V and J genes are TRBV7-2 and TRBJ2-5, with D unresolved. In germline, CDR1 is SGHTA, CDR2 FQGNSA. The CDR3 is 13 amino acids. Between the trimmed V and J ends, which lost 1 base and 3 bases, there was a span of 6 bases. In DNA, the CDR3 is TGTGCCAGCAGCTTAGATCCTGAAGAGACCCAGTACTTC. This codes for CASSLDPEETQYF.

This clonotype has a count of ten or more. This chain uses TRBV5-1 with TRBJ1-1; no reliable D call. The CDR3 contains 11 residues. V lost 0 bases to trimming and J lost 6 bases, with 3 bases between them. Germline V lookup: CDR1 SGHRS, CDR2 YFSETQ. The DNA for the CDR3 is TGCGCCAGCAGCTTGGAAGCTGAAGCTTTCTTT. This encodes CASSLEAEAFF.

The chain is built from TRBV7-2 and TRBJ2-3; 8 bases fit TRBD1. After removal of 6 bases from V and 5 bases from J, the junction contained 10 bases not matched to a gene. The germline V gene has CDR1 SGHTA and CDR2 FQGNSA. The CDR3 spans 15 residues. This CDR3 reads CASRAGQAQLDTQYF. The CDR3 DNA reads TGTGCCAGCAGGGCGGGACAGGCACAATTAGATACGCAGTATTTT.

The table lists this clonotype with many counts. This sequence joins TRBV12-3 or TRBV12-4 and TRBJ2-1; 10 bases match TRBD1. CDR3 length: 15 amino acids. Trimming took 7 bases from V and 3 from J; bases not matched to a gene: 6. The CDR3 DNA is TGTGCCAGCACCTCCGGGACAGGGGTCTACAATGAGCAGTTCTTC. Residues: CASTSGTGVYNEQFF.

There are many counts of this clonotype. The chain links TRBV18 to TRBJ1-2; weak D call: TRBD1 (5 bases). Germline CDR1 and CDR2: KGHSH and LQKENI. This CDR3 has 15 amino acids. V gave up 3 bases and J gave up 4 bases, with 15 bases separating them. CDR3 sequence reads: CASSPAVDSPYGYTF. CDR3 sequence (DNA): TGTGCCAGCTCACCTGCCGTCGACAGCCCCTATGGCTACACCTTC.

This clonotype was detected only a few times. This sequence joins TRBV27 and TRBJ2-7; tentative D call: TRBD2 (6 bases). In germline, CDR1 is MNHEY, CDR2 SMNVEV (reference sequence). The CDR3 runs to 14 residues. Deletions cut 5 bases from V and 1 base from J, with 12 bases between. The DNA for the CDR3 is TGTGCCAGCAGTCCGCGGGACTTTTCCTACGAGCAGTACTTC. Residues: CASSPRDFSYEQYF.